This TCR beta chain was sequenced during a study of blood T cell repertoires in COVID-19. Study as a whole: Acute-phase and convalescent COVID-19 samples originated in the United States, Italy and Spain. Nucleic acid was either cDNA or gDNA, and it came from T cells, B-cell-depleted T cells, or PBMCs.

CDR1 and CDR2 (germline): MGHRA, YSYEKL. The junction had 7 bases not matched to a gene; V was cut back by 3 bases and J by 0 bases. This CDR3 has 17 amino acids. There are a few counts of this clone. As processed by the authors: By means of reference gene primer amplification, nucleated cell counts were estimated. Assay: immunoSEQ multiplex PCR; the TCRdb copy retains only in-frame clones and omits some. That table furnishes V, J and clone size, whereas the DNA furnished D and trimming. Of 110,000 or so clones listed, roughly 70% are singletons. The source is a woman between 40 and 55 years old with acute or convalescent COVID-19. The chain has TRBV4-1 and TRBJ1-3, with 8 bases identical to TRBD1. Sequenced material: peripheral blood. CDR3 sequence: CASSQSGQGGSGNTIYF. CDR3 DNA sequence: TGCGCCAGCAGCCAGTCCGGACAGGGCGGCTCTGGAAACACCATATATTTT.